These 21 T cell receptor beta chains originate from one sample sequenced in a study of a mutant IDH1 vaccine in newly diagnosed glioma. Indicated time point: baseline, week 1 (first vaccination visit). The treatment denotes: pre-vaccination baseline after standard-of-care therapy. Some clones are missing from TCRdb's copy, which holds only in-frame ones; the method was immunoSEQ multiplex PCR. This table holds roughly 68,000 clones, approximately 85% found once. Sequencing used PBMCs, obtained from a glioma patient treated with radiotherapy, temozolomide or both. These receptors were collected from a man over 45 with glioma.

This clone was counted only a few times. CDR3 protein: CAISKDSYEQYF. The CDR3, as DNA: TGTGCCATCAGTAAGGACAGTTACGAGCAGTACTTC. The chain carries TRBV10-3 and TRBJ2-7, with D possibly TRBD1 on 6 matching bases. Trimming removed 5 bases at V and 4 bases at J, with 9 bases between. This CDR3 is 12 amino acids long. Germline lookup yields CDR1 ENHRY and CDR2 SYGVKD.

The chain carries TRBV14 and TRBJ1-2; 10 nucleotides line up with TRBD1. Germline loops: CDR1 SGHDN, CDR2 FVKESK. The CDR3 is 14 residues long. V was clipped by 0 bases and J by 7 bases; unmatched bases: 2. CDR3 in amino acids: CASSQDRTGGGYTF. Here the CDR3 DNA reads TGTGCCAGCAGCCAAGACCGGACAGGGGGTGGCTACACCTTC.

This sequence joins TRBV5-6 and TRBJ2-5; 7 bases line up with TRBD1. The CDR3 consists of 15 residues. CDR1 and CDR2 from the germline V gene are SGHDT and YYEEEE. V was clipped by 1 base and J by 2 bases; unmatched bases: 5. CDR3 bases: TGTGCCAGCAGCTTGAAGCCAGGGGGACAAGAGACCCAGTACTTC. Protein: CASSLKPGGQETQYF.

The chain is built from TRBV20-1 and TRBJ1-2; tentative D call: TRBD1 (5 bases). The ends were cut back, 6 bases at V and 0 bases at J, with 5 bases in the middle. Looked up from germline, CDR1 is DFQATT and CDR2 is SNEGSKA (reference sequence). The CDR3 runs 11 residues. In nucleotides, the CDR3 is TGCAGTGCGGGGGCTAACTATGGCTACACCTTC. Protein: CSAGANYGYTF.

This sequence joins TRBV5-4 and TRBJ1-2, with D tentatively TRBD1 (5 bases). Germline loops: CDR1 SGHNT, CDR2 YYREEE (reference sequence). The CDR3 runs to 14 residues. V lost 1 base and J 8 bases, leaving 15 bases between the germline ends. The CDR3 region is CASSLWDRPSGYTF. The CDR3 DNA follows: TGTGCCAGCAGCTTGTGGGACCGACCGAGCGGCTACACCTTC.

Here the CDR3 reads CASRPTGARYGYTF. The CDR3 DNA is TGTGCCAGCAGGCCCACCGGGGCGAGGTATGGCTACACCTTC. The genes are TRBV6-5 and TRBJ1-2, with a tentative D call TRBD1 (5 bases). V lost 6 bases to trimming and J lost 5 bases, with 16 bases between them. The CDR3 runs 14 residues. Germline V lookup: CDR1 MNHEY, CDR2 SVGAGI.

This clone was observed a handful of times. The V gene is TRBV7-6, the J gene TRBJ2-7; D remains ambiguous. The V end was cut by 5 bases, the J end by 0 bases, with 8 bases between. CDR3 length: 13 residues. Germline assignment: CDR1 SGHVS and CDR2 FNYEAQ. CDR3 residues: CASSPDGSYEQYF. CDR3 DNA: TGTGCCAGCAGCCCGGACGGCTCCTACGAGCAGTACTTC.

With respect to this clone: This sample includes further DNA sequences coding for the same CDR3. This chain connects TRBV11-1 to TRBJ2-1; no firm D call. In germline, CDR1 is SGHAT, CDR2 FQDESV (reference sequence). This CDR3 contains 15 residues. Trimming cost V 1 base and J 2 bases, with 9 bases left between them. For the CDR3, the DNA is TGTGCCAGCAGCTTAGACAGAGGTACCTACAATGAGCAGTTCTTC. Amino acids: CASSLDRGTYNEQFF.

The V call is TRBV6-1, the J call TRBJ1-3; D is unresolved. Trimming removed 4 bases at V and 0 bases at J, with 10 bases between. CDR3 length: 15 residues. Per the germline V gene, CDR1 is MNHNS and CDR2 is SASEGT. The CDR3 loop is CASSVGRHSGNTIYF. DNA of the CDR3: TGTGCCAGCAGTGTGGGCAGACACTCTGGAAACACCATATATTTT.

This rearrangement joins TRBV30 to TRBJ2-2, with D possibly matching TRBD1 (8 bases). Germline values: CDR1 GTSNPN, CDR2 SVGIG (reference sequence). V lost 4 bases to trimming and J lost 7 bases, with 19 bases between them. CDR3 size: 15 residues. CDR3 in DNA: TGTGCCTGGAATTCACAGGGGGGGTCGATCGGGGAGCTGTTTTTT. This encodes CAWNSQGGSIGELFF.

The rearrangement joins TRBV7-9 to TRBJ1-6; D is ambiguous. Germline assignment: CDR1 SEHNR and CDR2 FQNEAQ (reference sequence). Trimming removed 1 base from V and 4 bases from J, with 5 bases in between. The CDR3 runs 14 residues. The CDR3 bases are TGTGCCAGCAGCTTAGAACCTTATAATTCACCCCTCCACTTT. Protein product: CASSLEPYNSPLHF. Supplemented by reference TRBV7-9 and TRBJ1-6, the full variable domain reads DTGVSQNPRHKITKRGQNVTFRCDPISEHNRLYWYRQTLGQGPEFLTYFQNEAQLEKSRLLSDRFSAERPKGSFSTLEIQRTEQGDSAMYLCASSLEPYNSPLHFGNGTRLTVT.

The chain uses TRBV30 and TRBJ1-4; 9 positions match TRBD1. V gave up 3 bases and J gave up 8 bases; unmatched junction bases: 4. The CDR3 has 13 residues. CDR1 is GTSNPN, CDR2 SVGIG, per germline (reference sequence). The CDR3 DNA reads TGTGCCTGGAGGGGGACAGGGATGGAAAAACTGTTTTTT. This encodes CAWRGTGMEKLFF.

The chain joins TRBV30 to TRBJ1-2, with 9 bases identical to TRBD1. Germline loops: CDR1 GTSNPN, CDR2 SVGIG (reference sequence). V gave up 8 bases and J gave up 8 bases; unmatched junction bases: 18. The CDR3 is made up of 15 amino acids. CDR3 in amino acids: CATGTGLSQQQGYTF. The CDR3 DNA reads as TGTGCCACCGGGACAGGGCTCAGTCAGCAACAGGGCTACACCTTC.

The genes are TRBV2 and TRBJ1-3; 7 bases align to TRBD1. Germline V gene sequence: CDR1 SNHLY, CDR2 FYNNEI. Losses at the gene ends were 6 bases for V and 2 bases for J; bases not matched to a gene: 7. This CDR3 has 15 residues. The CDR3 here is CASSQTGLAGNTIYF. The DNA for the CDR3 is TGTGCCAGCAGCCAGACAGGGCTCGCTGGAAACACCATATATTTT.

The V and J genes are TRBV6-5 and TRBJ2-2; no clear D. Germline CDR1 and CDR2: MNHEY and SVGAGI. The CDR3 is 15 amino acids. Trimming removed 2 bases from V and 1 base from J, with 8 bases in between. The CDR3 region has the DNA TGTGCCAGCAGTTACCTGGACCAGAACACCGGGGAGCTGTTTTTT. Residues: CASSYLDQNTGELFF.

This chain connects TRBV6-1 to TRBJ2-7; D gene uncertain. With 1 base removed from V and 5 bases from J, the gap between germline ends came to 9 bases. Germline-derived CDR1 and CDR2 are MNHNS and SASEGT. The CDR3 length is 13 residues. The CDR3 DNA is TGTGCCAGCAGTGAAGGGGGTCTCCACGAGCAGTACTTC. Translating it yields CASSEGGLHEQYF.

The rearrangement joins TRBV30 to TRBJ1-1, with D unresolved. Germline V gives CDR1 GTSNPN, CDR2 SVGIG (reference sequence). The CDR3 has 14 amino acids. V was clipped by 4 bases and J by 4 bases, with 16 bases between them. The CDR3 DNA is TGTGCCTGGAAAAGAGGACTCGGAGCCACTGAAGCTTTCTTT. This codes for CAWKRGLGATEAFF. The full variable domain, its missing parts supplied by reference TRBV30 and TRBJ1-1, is SQTIHQWPATLVQPVGSPLSLECTVEGTSNPNLYWYRQAAGRGLQLLFYSVGIGQISSEVPQNLSASRPQDRQFILSSKKLLLSDSGFYLCAWKRGLGATEAFFGQGTRLTVV.

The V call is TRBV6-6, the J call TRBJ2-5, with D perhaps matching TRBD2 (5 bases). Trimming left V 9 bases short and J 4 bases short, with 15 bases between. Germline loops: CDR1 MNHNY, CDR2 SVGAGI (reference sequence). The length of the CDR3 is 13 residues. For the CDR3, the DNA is TGTGCCAGTTGGACGGGGTTGTCAGAGACCCAGTACTTC. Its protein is CASWTGLSETQYF.

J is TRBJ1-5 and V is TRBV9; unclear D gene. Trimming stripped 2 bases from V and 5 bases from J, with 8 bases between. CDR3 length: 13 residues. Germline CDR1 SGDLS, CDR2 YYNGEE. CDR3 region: CASSVDPYQPQHF. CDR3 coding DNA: TGTGCCAGCAGCGTTGACCCGTATCAGCCCCAGCATTTT.

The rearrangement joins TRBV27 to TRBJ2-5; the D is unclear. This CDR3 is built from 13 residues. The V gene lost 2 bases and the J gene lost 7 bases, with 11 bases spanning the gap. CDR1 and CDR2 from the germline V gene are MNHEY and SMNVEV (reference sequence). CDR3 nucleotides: TGTGCCAGCAGTTTACAGGCGTCTGTGACCCAGTACTTC. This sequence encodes CASSLQASVTQYF.

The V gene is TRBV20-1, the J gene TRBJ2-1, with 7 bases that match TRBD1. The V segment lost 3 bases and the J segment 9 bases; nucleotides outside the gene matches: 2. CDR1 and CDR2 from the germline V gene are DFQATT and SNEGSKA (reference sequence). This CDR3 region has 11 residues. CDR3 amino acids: CSARGTVEQFF. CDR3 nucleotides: TGCAGTGCTAGGGGGACAGTTGAGCAGTTCTTC.